Each of the 12 T cell receptor beta chains below was sequenced from the same sample in a study of T-cell reconstitution after alpha-beta-depleted transplantation in children. Researchers prepared the TCRbeta library using unique molecular identifiers, the study reports. TCRdb analysed the PCR reads with MiXCR anew, one entry per CDR3 protein. The sample consists of around 600,000 distinct CDR3 sequences, around 16% of them appearing once. Sequencing was performed on PBMCs from the stem cell graft donor, taken from the stem cell graft. These receptors were obtained from a human donor who donated a stem cell graft to a child with acute myeloid leukemia.

This clonotype came up many times. This chain links TRBV20-1 with TRBJ2-1; no reliable D call. V was pared by 3 bases and J by 7 bases, with 10 bases between. The CDR3 is 12 residues long. Germline-derived CDR1 and CDR2 are DFQATT and SNEGSKA (reference sequence). CDR3 amino acids: CSASDADNEQFF. The CDR3 DNA is TGCAGTGCTAGCGATGCGGATAATGAGCAGTTCTTC.

This clonotype appeared many times. The chain links TRBV20-1 to TRBJ2-1; 7 bases agree with TRBD2. Trimming removed 5 bases from V and 4 bases from J; junction bases left unmatched: 5. Germline CDR1 DFQATT, CDR2 SNEGSKA (reference sequence). This CDR3 has 13 residues. CDR3 DNA sequence: TGCAGTGCTTGCGGGGGTGGGTACAATGAGCAGTTCTTC. This encodes CSACGGGYNEQFF.

J is TRBJ2-7 and V is TRBV5-1; tentatively, D is TRBD2 (6 bases). CDR3 length: 15 amino acids. Trimming stripped 0 bases from V and 2 bases from J, with 12 bases between. The germline V gene encodes CDR1 SGHRS and CDR2 YFSETQ. The CDR3 sequence: CASSLGGVETYEQYF. Written as DNA, the CDR3 is TGCGCCAGCAGCTTGGGGGGGGTGGAAACCTACGAGCAGTACTTC.

Note on this clonotype: Since a much larger clone is just one base distant, this may be a read error. V gene TRBV27 combines with J gene TRBJ2-7; 8 bases agree with TRBD1. The germline V gene has CDR1 MNHEY and CDR2 SMNVEV (reference sequence). The CDR3 is 15 residues long. Unmatched junction bases numbered 14, after V lost 8 bases and J lost 5 bases. The CDR3 nucleotides read TGTGCCAGCCGTTCCCCGGGACAGGCTATCAACGAGCAGTACTTC. Its protein is CASRSPGQAINEQYF.

This clonotype was seen more than once but under ten times. The chain is built from TRBV7-2 and TRBJ2-7; possible D gene TRBD2, 5 bases. CDR3 length: 14 amino acids. Per the germline V gene, CDR1 is SGHTA and CDR2 is FQGNSA. With 4 bases removed from V and 6 bases from J, the gap between germline ends came to 16 bases. CDR3 DNA: TGTGCCAGCAGCTACAGTCCTAACCGGGGCGAGCAGTACTTC. Amino acids: CASSYSPNRGEQYF.

V and J are TRBV27 and TRBJ2-4; a weak D match, TRBD1 (6 bases). Trimming cost V 11 bases and J 6 bases, with 17 bases left between them. The CDR3 sequence is 13 residues long. The germline CDR1 and CDR2 sequences are MNHEY and SMNVEV (reference sequence). The CDR3 sequence is CAGPGQTGNIQYF. CDR3 sequence (DNA): TGTGCCGGACCCGGACAGACGGGAAACATTCAGTACTTC.

The chain carries TRBV20-1 and TRBJ2-3, with 15 nucleotides matching TRBD2. V lost 3 bases, J lost 4 bases, and 5 bases stayed unmatched. The CDR3 contains 16 residues. Germline assignment: CDR1 DFQATT and CDR2 SNEGSKA (reference sequence). The CDR3 DNA follows: TGCAGTGCTAGCCCAGGGACTAGCGGGGGGCCAGATACGCAGTATTTT. It codes for CSASPGTSGGPDTQYF.

This clonotype was found many times. J is TRBJ2-1 and V is TRBV7-2; D gene uncertain. The CDR3 is 14 residues long. Trimming pared 6 bases from V and 6 bases from J, leaving 15 bases between. Per germline, CDR1 SGHTA and CDR2 FQGNSA. CDR3: CASRTGSYSNEQFF. The CDR3 coding sequence is TGTGCCAGCAGGACCGGGTCCTACTCCAATGAGCAGTTCTTC. Combining the CDR3 with reference TRBV7-2 and TRBJ2-1 gives the whole variable domain GAGVSQSPSNKVTEKGKDVELRCDPISGHTALYWYRQSLGQGLEFLIYFQGNSAPDKSGLPSDRFSAERTGGSVSTLTIQRTQQEDSAVYLCASRTGSYSNEQFFGPGTRLTVL.

As to this clonotype: A clone one base away is much larger, so this may be a read error. The chain uses TRBV4-3 and TRBJ2-7; 9 bases match TRBD1. Germline V CDR1 and CDR2: LGHNA, YSLEER. V shed 4 bases and J 5 bases; nucleotides not matched to a gene: 6. This CDR3 contains 14 residues. Here the CDR3 reads CASSLATGGHEQYF. The CDR3 DNA follows: TGCGCCAGCAGCCTCGCCACAGGGGGCCACGAGCAGTACTTC.

The genes are TRBV3-1 and TRBJ1-1, with D maybe TRBD1 (6 bases). This CDR3 is built from 18 residues. Looked up from germline, CDR1 is LGHDT and CDR2 is YNNKEL (reference sequence). V gave up 10 bases and J gave up 5 bases, with 32 bases separating them. CDR3 sequence (DNA): TGTGCCATCTGTTTAAGCCCAGGTAACCGACGGAGGGGGACTGAAGCTTTCTTT. Translated, it gives CAICLSPGNRRRGTEAFF.

This clonotype was recorded at least ten times. The V call is TRBV6-1, the J call TRBJ2-5; D may match TRBD1 or TRBD2 (5 bases each). Germline V gives CDR1 MNHNS, CDR2 SASEGT. Trimming shortened V by 7 bases and J by 5 bases, and 14 bases separated the two germline ends. This CDR3 has 13 residues. CDR3 sequence: CASKLGREETQYF. The CDR3, as DNA: TGTGCCAGCAAACTTGGCAGGGAGGAGACCCAGTACTTC.

V and J are TRBV5-1 and TRBJ2-3; D not certain. V was trimmed by 3 bases and J by 4 bases, leaving 9 bases between them. Looked up from germline, CDR1 is SGHRS and CDR2 is YFSETQ. The CDR3 loop spans 13 amino acids. CDR3 amino acids: CASSSTLADTQYF. CDR3 bases: TGCGCCAGCAGCTCGACACTGGCAGATACGCAGTATTTT.